One and the same sample provided the 2 T cell receptor beta chains below, sequenced in a study of shared clonotypes between healthy human individuals. In the naive CD8 group, cells lacked CD45RO and were positively selected for CCR7, so terminally differentiated effector memory CD45RA+ cells were left out. TCRdb's table, derived via immunoSEQ multiplex PCR, lists solely in-frame clones and lacks some. The sample has roughly 1,800,000 clones, about 95% seen once; the top ten hold less than 1.5%. The sequenced sample consisted of naive CD8+ T cells sorted from blood. The receptors come from a man younger than 35 in good health.

This chain uses TRBV7-6 with TRBJ2-3, with D perhaps TRBD2 (6 bases). Trimming left V 5 bases short and J 6 bases short, with 18 bases between. The CDR3 has 15 amino acids. Germline V gene lookup returns CDR1 SGHVS and CDR2 FNYEAQ. The CDR3 DNA is TGTGCCAGCAGCCCGCTGGACGGGGGAGTCGATACGCAGTATTTT. As protein: CASSPLDGGVDTQYF.

The V gene is TRBV13, the J gene TRBJ2-5; unclear D gene. CDR3 length: 15 amino acids. V dropped 4 bases and J dropped 5 bases, with 17 bases sitting between them. The germline V gene encodes CDR1 PRHDT and CDR2 FYEKMQ (reference sequence). The CDR3 loop reads CASSYSASNSETQYF. In DNA form, the CDR3 reads TGTGCCAGCAGCTATTCAGCTAGTAATAGCGAGACCCAGTACTTC.